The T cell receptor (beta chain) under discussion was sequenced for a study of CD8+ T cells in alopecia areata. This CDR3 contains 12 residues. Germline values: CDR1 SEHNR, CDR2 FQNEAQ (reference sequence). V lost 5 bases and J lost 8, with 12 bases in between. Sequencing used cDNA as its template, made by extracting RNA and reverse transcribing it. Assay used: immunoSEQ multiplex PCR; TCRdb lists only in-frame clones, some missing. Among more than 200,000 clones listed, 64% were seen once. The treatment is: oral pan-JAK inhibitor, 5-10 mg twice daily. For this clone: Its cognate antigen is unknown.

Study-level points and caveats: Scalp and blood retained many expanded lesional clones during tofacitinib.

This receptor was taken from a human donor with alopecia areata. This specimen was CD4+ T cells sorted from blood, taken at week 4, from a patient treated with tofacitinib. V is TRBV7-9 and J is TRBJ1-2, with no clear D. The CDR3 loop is CASSPFTGGYTF. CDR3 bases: TGTGCCAGCAGCCCGTTTACCGGGGGCTACACCTTC. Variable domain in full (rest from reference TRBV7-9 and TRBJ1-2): DTGVSQNPRHKITKRGQNVTFRCDPISEHNRLYWYRQTLGQGPEFLTYFQNEAQLEKSRLLSDRFSAERPKGSFSTLEIQRTEQGDSAMYLCASSPFTGGYTFGSGTRLTVV.